This T cell receptor beta chain was recorded in a study of regulatory and conventional T cells in RAG deficiency. Genomic DNA came from blood conventional CD4+ T cells gated CD25-low CD127-high. Assay: immunoSEQ multiplex PCR; the TCRdb copy retains only in-frame clones and omits some. Counted here are 21,000 or so clones, 90% to 95% occurring once; the ten biggest clones make up about 0.73%. A note on this clone: Its antigen is as yet unknown.

Points from the study as a whole: Omenn patients showed >80% Treg-Tconv overlap and shorter CDR3 lengths.

Germline CDR1 and CDR2: SGDLS and YYNGEE. Deletions cut 3 bases from V and 2 bases from J, with 4 bases between. There are 12 residues in the CDR3. The sample was also reused in another study, on regulatory T cells. As that report states: The primer mix had 52 TRBV and 13 TRBJ primers. Skewed V and J usage and few unique V-J pairs marked patient repertoires, most in Tregs.

The clonotype comes from a human donor in good health. This chain connects TRBV9 to TRBJ2-3; no definite D call. Material for sequencing was CD4+ T cells sorted from blood. This chain's CDR3 is CASSGYTDTQYF. The CDR3, as DNA: TGTGCCAGCAGCGGTTACACAGATACGCAGTATTTT.